These 2 T cell receptor beta chains came from one sample sequenced in a study of T cell responses to AZD1222 COVID-19 vaccine. Here immunoSEQ multiplex PCR was the method, and the copy in TCRdb shows in-frame clones only, minus some. The sample lists about 55,000 clones, roughly 87% occurring once. Specimen: peripheral blood, collected on day 0 of AZD1222 vaccination. The receptors derive from an adult in good health.

This clone was observed a handful of times. The rearrangement joins TRBV3-1 (or the pseudogene TRBV3-2) to TRBJ2-6; D possibly uses TRBD1 or TRBD2 (5 bases each). This CDR3 contains 18 residues. Germline V lookup: CDR1 LGHDT, CDR2 YNNKEL (reference sequence). V was cut by 1 base and J by 2 bases, with 15 bases left in between. The CDR3 DNA reads as TGTGCCAGCAGCCAAGGTCCGGGGCCCACCCCTGGGGCCAACGTCCTGACTTTC. This codes for CASSQGPGPTPGANVLTF.

V gene TRBV18 combines with J gene TRBJ2-7; the match to TRBD2 covers 15 bases. V lost 4 bases to trimming and J lost 5 bases; unmatched junction nucleotides: 3. The CDR3 has 15 residues. Germline CDR1 and CDR2: KGHSH and LQKENI. This chain's CDR3 is CASSRTSGGVDEQYF. In DNA form, the CDR3 reads TGTGCCAGCTCACGGACTAGCGGGGGGGTCGACGAGCAGTACTTC.